This TCR beta chain is from a study of post-analysis software for immune sequencing data. Study information: Disease trajectories encompassed relapsing-remitting, secondary progressive and progressive-relapsing multiple sclerosis.

The authors incorporated unique molecular identifiers into the TCR beta cDNA libraries. T cells, about 0.95 to 11 million of them, yielded approximately 530,000 cDNA molecules. MiXCR, applied by TCRdb to the PCR reads, yields one record per CDR3 protein. The repertoire holds roughly 580,000 distinct CDR3 sequences, with roughly two fifths as singletons. Whole-study findings and limits: Controls had significantly higher normalized Chao1 diversity than multiple sclerosis patients. Strong co-clustering by F measure was evident for samples that had been prepared in the same batch. Comparison of patients with controls showed four or five TRBV segments more frequent in patients, TRBV5-6, TRBV5-1 and TRBV20-1 among them.

Trimming removed 1 base at V and 0 bases at J, with 13 bases between. The CDR3 has 15 residues. Looked up from germline, CDR1 is SQVTM and CDR2 is ANQGSEA. A remark on this clonotype: Its antigen is not identified.

J is TRBJ2-7 and V is TRBV29-1, with a possible D match to TRBD2 (5 bases). What was sequenced was blood. This clonotype was sampled from a girl between 5 and 17 years old with multiple sclerosis. CDR3 amino acids: CSVEGGDRASYEQYF. CDR3 in DNA: TGCAGCGTTGAAGGGGGAGATCGGGCCTCCTACGAGCAGTACTTC.